These 20 T cell receptor beta chains share one sample of origin, sequenced in a study of shared clonotypes between healthy human individuals. TCRdb keeps only in-frame clones here, not all; method: immunoSEQ multiplex PCR. The sample contains over a million clones, around four fifths of which appear only once. Sequencing was carried out using memory CD4+ T cells sorted from blood. Subset described: CD45RA-negative fraction. All receptors come from a man aged 18 to 29 in good health.

The chain combines TRBV5-1 with TRBJ2-5, with 8 bases fitting TRBD2. CDR3 size: 14 residues. V shed 5 bases, J shed 4 bases, and the junction held 7 bases outside the gene matches. Germline CDR1 reads SGHRS; CDR2 reads YFSETQ. The CDR3 DNA sequence: TGCGCCAGCAGACTAGCGGTTGGGGCAGAGACCCAGTACTTC. This sequence encodes CASRLAVGAETQYF.

The gene calls are TRBV15 and TRBJ2-7; 7 nucleotides match TRBD2. Germline CDR1 is LNHNV and CDR2 is YYDKDF (reference sequence). V trimming: 0 bases; J trimming: 2 bases; junction bases outside the gene matches: 7. The CDR3 is 16 amino acids. Written as DNA, the CDR3 is TGTGCCACCAGCAGAGAAAAGGGCGGGGGTACCTACGAGCAGTACTTC. This sequence encodes CATSREKGGGTYEQYF. The variable domain in full, completed from reference TRBV15 and TRBJ2-7, reads DAMVIQNPRYQVTQFGKPVTLSCSQTLNHNVMYWYQQKSSQAPKLLFHYYDKDFNNEADTPDNFQSRRPNTSFCFLDIRSPGLGDTAMYLCATSREKGGGTYEQYFGPGTRLTVT.

This sequence joins TRBV28 and TRBJ2-2; D is unresolved. The DNA end lines up better with TRBJ1-3; the J call may be wrong. From germline, CDR1 is MDHEN and CDR2 SYDVKM. CDR3 length: 14 amino acids. The CDR3: CASSLTQSGNTIYF. The CDR3 coding sequence is TGTGCCAGCAGTTTGACGCAGTCTGGAAACACCATATATTTT.

Many counts were recorded for this clone. The J gene is TRBJ1-5, the V gene TRBV2; 10 bases match TRBD1. Germline V CDR1 and CDR2: SNHLY, FYNNEI. CDR3 size: 14 residues. J was trimmed by 3 bases and V by 8 bases; bases with no gene match: 4. CDR3 sequence reads: CASAGTGANQPQHF. Here the CDR3 DNA reads TGTGCCAGCGCTGGGACAGGGGCCAATCAGCCCCAGCATTTT.

This clone came up a few times. This chain uses TRBV2 with TRBJ2-3, with D perhaps assigned TRBD1 or TRBD2 (6 bases each). The germline V gene encodes CDR1 SNHLY and CDR2 FYNNEI. The CDR3 has 16 residues. V dropped 4 bases and J dropped 2 bases, with 16 bases sitting between them. The CDR3 region has the DNA TGTGCCAGCAGTGCCACAGCCTGGGGGGCCACAGATACGCAGTATTTT. Translated: CASSATAWGATDTQYF.

The V call is TRBV18, the J call TRBJ1-5, with TRBD1 identical over 12 bases. The CDR3 length is 17 residues. Germline CDR1 and CDR2: KGHSH and LQKENI. Trimming at V came to 1 base and at J to 5 bases, leaving 6 bases not matched to a gene. The CDR3, as DNA: TGTGCCAGCTCACCACGAGCGGGACAGGGGGCGGATCAGCCCCAGCATTTT. Translation gives CASSPRAGQGADQPQHF.

The rearrangement links TRBV6-5 to TRBJ1-1, with 7 bases that match TRBD1. This CDR3 contains 15 residues. CDR1 MNHEY and CDR2 SVGAGI come from the germline V gene. The ends lost 6 bases at V and 0 bases at J; junction bases unmatched: 7. CDR3 DNA: TGTGCCAGCAGCCGGGACAGATCGATGAACACTGAAGCTTTCTTT. This gives the protein CASSRDRSMNTEAFF.

The chain couples TRBV28 to TRBJ1-4, with D uncertain. V was clipped by 3 bases and J by 3 bases, with 11 bases between them. The length of the CDR3 is 15 residues. Germline CDR1 is MDHEN and CDR2 is SYDVKM. The CDR3 DNA follows: TGTGCCAGCAGTTTTCCGAACGTCGCTAATGAAAAACTGTTTTTT. Translation gives CASSFPNVANEKLFF.

The rearrangement links TRBV30 to TRBJ2-5; no definite D call. Between the trimmed V and J ends, which lost 5 bases and 1 base, there was a span of 11 bases. Germline assignment: CDR1 GTSNPN and CDR2 SVGIG (reference sequence). The CDR3 loop spans 13 amino acids. The CDR3 region is CAWSPDVQETQYF. The CDR3 DNA follows: TGTGCCTGGTCCCCCGACGTCCAAGAGACCCAGTACTTC.

This chain uses TRBV4-1 with TRBJ1-2, with TRBD1 matching 8 bases. Losses at the gene ends were 0 bases for V and 2 bases for J; bases not matched to a gene: 2. Germline V gene lookup returns CDR1 MGHRA and CDR2 YSYEKL. The CDR3 is 15 residues long. For the CDR3, the DNA is TGCGCCAGCAGCCAAGAGGACAGGGCGAACTATGGCTACACCTTC. Translated: CASSQEDRANYGYTF.

This chain connects TRBV7-2 to TRBJ1-4; D remains ambiguous. The germline V gene encodes CDR1 SGHTA and CDR2 FQGNSA. The length of the CDR3 is 14 residues. Trimming removed 5 bases from V and 8 bases from J, with 15 bases in between. CDR3 coding DNA: TGTGCCAGCAGCCCAGCCGGGCGGCGAGAAAAACTGTTTTTT. Translating it yields CASSPAGRREKLFF.

This chain links TRBV5-1 with TRBJ2-7; no reliable D call. Germline assignment: CDR1 SGHRS and CDR2 YFSETQ. V was shortened by 1 base and J by 4 bases, with 12 bases between the two germline ends. The CDR3 runs to 14 residues. CDR3 bases: TGCGCCAGCAGCTTGTTACCCCTCTTGTACGAGCAGTACTTC. Translation gives CASSLLPLLYEQYF.

The chain uses TRBV2 and TRBJ1-1; 7 nucleotides agree with TRBD1. This CDR3 region has 13 residues. V lost 4 bases, J lost 5 bases, and 4 bases stayed unmatched. Germline V gives CDR1 SNHLY, CDR2 FYNNEI. CDR3 residues: CASSGQGKTEAFF. CDR3 DNA: TGTGCCAGCAGTGGACAGGGAAAAACTGAAGCTTTCTTT.

The chain employs TRBV2 and TRBJ1-2; D possibly corresponds to TRBD1 (6 bases). CDR1 and CDR2 from the germline V gene are SNHLY and FYNNEI. The CDR3 covers 13 residues. Trimming removed 5 bases from V and 5 bases from J, with 12 bases in between. CDR3 sequence: CASSTDRKYGYTF. Here the CDR3 DNA reads TGTGCCAGCAGTACCGACAGGAAGTATGGCTACACCTTC.

This chain links TRBV6-5 with TRBJ2-1; 8 bases align to TRBD2. Unmatched junction bases numbered 8, after V lost 6 bases and J lost 7 bases. The CDR3 is 14 amino acids. Germline V gene lookup returns CDR1 MNHEY and CDR2 SVGAGI. This chain's CDR3 is CASSRGGTGNEQFF. The CDR3, as DNA: TGTGCCAGCAGCCGGGGGGGCACTGGAAATGAGCAGTTCTTC.

This clone was picked up a small number of times. The rearrangement uses TRBV6-5 and TRBJ1-6; D might be TRBD1 (5 bases). Germline CDR1 MNHEY, CDR2 SVGAGI. The CDR3 is 16 amino acids. Trimming removed 0 bases at V and 10 bases at J, with 16 bases between. This chain's CDR3 is CASSYSIERGRSPLHF. CDR3 nucleotide sequence: TGTGCCAGCAGTTACTCGATTGAGAGGGGAAGATCACCCCTCCACTTT.

The chain employs TRBV7-2 and TRBJ1-2; D might be TRBD1 (6 bases). The CDR3 covers 13 residues. Trimming took 0 bases from V and 9 from J, leaving 11 bases between them. From germline, CDR1 is SGHTA and CDR2 FQGNSA. Here the CDR3 reads CASSLARGDSYTF. In DNA, the CDR3 is TGTGCCAGCAGCTTAGCCAGGGGAGACAGCTACACCTTC.

This chain joins TRBV5-1 and TRBJ2-1; 8 bases are a match to TRBD1. Germline CDR1 and CDR2: SGHRS and YFSETQ. With 0 bases clipped from V and 5 bases from J, the junction kept 4 bases outside the gene matches. This CDR3 contains 15 residues. CDR3 DNA sequence: TGCGCCAGCAGCTTGGGGGACAGGCACAACAATGAGCAGTTCTTC. Amino acid sequence: CASSLGDRHNNEQFF. The variable domain in full, with the rest retrieved from reference TRBV5-1 and TRBJ2-1, is KAGVTQTPRYLIKTRGQQVTLSCSPISGHRSVSWYQQTPGQGLQFLFEYFSETQRNKGNFPGRFSGRQFSNSRSEMNVSTLELGDSALYLCASSLGDRHNNEQFFGPGTRLTVL.

This chain connects TRBV11-2 to TRBJ2-1; D possibly corresponds to TRBD2 (6 bases). Germline CDR1 is SGHAT and CDR2 is FQNNGV. There are 14 residues in the CDR3. Trimming stripped 4 bases from V and 8 bases from J, with 15 bases between. In DNA, the CDR3 is TGTGCCAGCAGCTCGGGACTCAGGATCGATGAGCAGTTCTTC. Its translation: CASSSGLRIDEQFF.

This clone has at least ten counts. J is TRBJ2-7 and V is TRBV28; 8 bases are a match to TRBD1. The CDR3 runs to 14 residues. Losses at the gene ends were 6 bases for V and 3 bases for J; bases not matched to a gene: 7. Germline V gives CDR1 MDHEN, CDR2 SYDVKM. The CDR3 reads CASSRTGNFYEQYF. CDR3 sequence (DNA): TGTGCCAGCAGCAGGACAGGGAACTTCTACGAGCAGTACTTC.